The source of this TCR beta chain is a study of shared clonotypes between healthy human individuals (TCRdb year 2020). With respect to the entire study: Two women and a few men aged 18 to 49 years were included in the cohort. The study deeply sequenced blood TCR repertoires of about 5 healthy adults to estimate repertoire size and the extent of clonotype sharing between individuals. Different laboratories and diverse techniques were used to prepare libraries and sequence TCR repertoires, to increase sequencing depth and limit assay-specific biases. For each donor, CD4 naive and CD4 memory were each run on three plates, CD8 naive on two plates, and CD8 memory on one plate. Each donor's leukapheresis produced roughly between about 0.8 and 8.9 billion PBMCs.

Taken from cysteine to phenylalanine, the CDR3 has 13 residues. Only the CDR3 region is kept as DNA, spanning 39 bases read in frame from base 1. The germline V gene supplies CDR1 SGHVS and CDR2 FNYEAQ. The V end loses 2 bases and the J end loses 5 bases, and a stretch of 9 bases separates them. Using the deep immunoSEQ assay, TCR CDR3 regions were amplified from genomic DNA by multiplex PCR. Extracted genomic DNA from each cell subset was distributed evenly across all wells of several immunoSEQ 96-well plates, and each plate was treated as a replicate. For sorted subsets, roughly 0.2 ug genomic DNA, equal to 25,000 to 35,000 T cell genomes, was loaded into each replicate PCR. Purified libraries were quantified with a Qubit 3.0 fluorometer, sized on a Bioanalyzer 2100, and re-quantified with the KAPA Library Quantification kit. Every immunoSEQ 96-well plate was sequenced on a dedicated single-read 150-cycle Illumina NextSeq 550 flow cell. Per the source publication's procedure: Because the immunoSEQ output held only junctional sequences and lacked quality scores, the filtering could not match the filtering applied to full-length reads. To assign V/J genes and CDR3, sequences were annotated using PyIR, a Python wrapper for IgBLAST v1.9, with IMGT germline references. Any read was removed if the V/J assignment was weak (E-value above 1e-6), the CDR3 was missing, or the read contained stop codons, out-of-frame junctions, or ambiguous translated residues. V3J clonotypes were defined as sequences sharing an identical inferred V gene, J gene, and CDR3 amino acid sequence. Percentage overlap between repertoires was computed as shared unique clonotypes divided by the size of the smaller repertoire. Richness of each repertoire was evaluated using RTK rarefaction, the Chao1 estimator, and Recon v2.1 estimates of unobserved clonotypes. OLGA was used to compute generation probabilities for all TCRbeta clonotypes that the gDNA method yielded from a handful of donors. TCRdb holds this immuneACCESS table with in-frame rearrangements only. Some clones are missing; in checked studies, unresolved V genes explain under half, and the rest has no known cause. Clonal size and the V and J genes are those of that table, whereas D and trimming came from the DNA. The sample includes about 2,500,000 clones, with over 85% observed a single time. The ten largest clones add up to under 0.15% of the sample.

The donors were healthy, HIV-negative adults who had no recently reported acute infections or vaccinations. Every donor was a Caucasian adult residing in Nashville, Tennessee, USA. CD4+ T cells were enriched by magnetic negative selection, after which naive cells were positively selected on CD45RA and the negative fraction was taken as the memory subset. Blood was obtained by leukapheresis, after which PBMCs were separated by Ficoll-Histopaque density gradient centrifugation and cryopreserved in liquid nitrogen vapor phase. Purity and quantity of every magnetically sorted T cell population were checked by analytical flow cytometry. Each sorted fraction had its genomic DNA isolated and then quantified by UV absorbance on a Nanodrop 2000c. As for this clone: It has no known antigen specificity. Base qualities are not recorded, but no much larger clone differs from it by a single base.

Overall study outcomes, separate from this receptor: Because the study included a small number of donors, the genetic and exposure-history diversity represented was limited. Sampling was restricted to blood, and TCR repertoires in tissue are likely to differ from TCR repertoires in blood. Sharing across four donors was observed for roughly 5.4% of naive CD4, under 4% of naive CD8, roughly 2.4% of memory CD4, and roughly 0.43% of memory CD8 clonotypes. Rarefaction of sorted-subset datasets indicated incomplete sequencing despite the large sequencing depth. Compared with non-shared clonotypes, clonotypes shared by all four sorted-subset donors had higher generation probabilities. Pairwise subsampling indicated that sequencing depth was expected to affect the degree of clonotype sharing among donors. Naive subsets generally had larger estimated clonotype richness than memory subsets did.

The specimen was naive CD4+ T cells sorted from blood. The sample's cell subset or site, from its label and the paper: CD45RA+ positively selected. This clonotype was sampled from a man between 18 and 29 years old in good health. The chain was built from TRBV7-6 and TRBJ2-5; the D segment cannot be called with confidence. The CDR3 has the sequence CASSLSSTETQYF. The DNA reads TGTGCCAGCAGCTTATCGTCCACGGAGACCCAGTACTTC.